The 14 T cell receptor beta chains reported below all come from one sample, sequenced in a study of cytomegalovirus exposure and HLA in healthy donors. PCR used 60 Vbeta primers and 13 Jbeta primers. TCRdb's copy holds only in-frame clones and misses some; the assay was immunoSEQ multiplex PCR. The repertoire has approximately 150,000 clones, about four fifths of them found once; the top ten carry around 4.4%. The sequenced sample was PBMCs. These receptors originate from a man aged 40-50 years in good health and CMV-seronegative.

The chain carries TRBV13 and TRBJ2-5, with TRBD2 identical over 14 bases. The J call may be incorrect, as the DNA end agrees better with TRBJ2-7. Germline CDR1 PRHDT, CDR2 FYEKMQ (reference sequence). The CDR3 loop spans 16 amino acids. The chain's CDR3 is CASSTLTSGGAYEQYF. The DNA of the CDR3 is TGTGCCAGCAGCACCCTGACTAGCGGGGGGGCCTACGAGCAGTACTTC.

CDR3 DNA sequence: TGTGCCAGCAGCCCTGGGACAGTCGTGAGCACCATATATTTT. As protein: CASSPGTVVSTIYF. The chain carries TRBV7-2 and TRBJ1-3; TRBD1 agrees at 7 bases. The V and J ends lost 5 bases and 9 bases, in that order; junction bases with no gene match: 10. Germline V lookup: CDR1 SGHTA, CDR2 FQGNSA. This CDR3 is built from 14 residues.

DNA of the CDR3: TGTGCCAGCAGCTTAGACGGGGGACGTGGGTCACCCCTCCACTTT. This gives the protein CASSLDGGRGSPLHF. The V and J genes are TRBV7-2 and TRBJ1-6, with a possible D match to TRBD1 (5 bases). Germline CDR1 SGHTA, CDR2 FQGNSA. Deletions cut 1 base from V and 10 bases from J, with 14 bases between. The CDR3 has 15 residues.

V gene TRBV19 combines with J gene TRBJ2-6; 7 nucleotides agree with TRBD2. The germline gives CDR1 LNHDA, CDR2 SQIVND (reference sequence). J gave up 1 base and V 7 bases, and 7 bases lay outside the gene matches. The CDR3 runs 16 residues. In DNA form, the CDR3 reads TGTGCCAGTAAAAAGAGGCGGGAGTCTGGGGCCAACGTCCTGACTTTC. It translates to CASKKRRESGANVLTF.

The chain carries TRBV18 and TRBJ2-7; a weak D match, TRBD2 (5 bases). This CDR3 is 11 amino acids long. With 3 bases removed from V and 7 bases from J, the gap between germline ends came to 7 bases. Per germline, CDR1 KGHSH and CDR2 LQKENI. CDR3 residues: CASSPGEEQYF. CDR3 bases: TGTGCCAGCTCACCCGGGGAGGAGCAGTACTTC.

The CDR3 DNA is TGTGCCAGCAGTTTTTACAGGGGGCGTGGGACCCAGTACTTC. Protein: CASSFYRGRGTQYF. The V gene is TRBV28, the J gene TRBJ2-5, with 9 bases that match TRBD1. CDR3 length: 14 residues. CDR1 is MDHEN and CDR2 is SYDVKM in the germline V gene. V trimming: 3 bases; J trimming: 7 bases; junction bases outside the gene matches: 6.

The rearrangement uses TRBV10-3 and TRBJ1-4, with 9 bases identical to TRBD1. Germline values: CDR1 ENHRY, CDR2 SYGVKD. The CDR3 has 15 amino acids. Trimming took 6 bases from V and 3 from J; bases not matched to a gene: 5. The CDR3 spells CAIRPGTGSNEKLFF. The CDR3 DNA is TGTGCCATCAGACCCGGGACAGGGTCTAATGAAAAACTGTTTTTT.

CDR3 coding DNA: TGCGCCAGCAGCCAAGAAGGACAGGGTGCAAATAATTCACCCCTCCACTTT. Translating gives CASSQEGQGANNSPLHF. The V call is TRBV4-3, the J call TRBJ1-6, with 8 bases aligning to TRBD1. Trimming at V came to 0 bases and at J to 5 bases, leaving 6 bases not matched to a gene. CDR3 length: 17 residues. The germline V gene has CDR1 LGHNA and CDR2 YSLEER.

The rearrangement joins TRBV19 to TRBJ2-5; no firm D call. This CDR3 is 13 amino acids long. V lost 6 bases and J lost 0, with 8 bases in between. The germline V gene encodes CDR1 LNHDA and CDR2 SQIVND (reference sequence). CDR3 DNA: TGTGCCAGTAGCCGACAAGACCAAGAGACCCAGTACTTC. This codes for CASSRQDQETQYF.

The chain couples TRBV4-1 to TRBJ2-7, with 12 bases matching TRBD2. The V gene's germline CDR1 is MGHRA and CDR2 YSYEKL. V was clipped by 4 bases and J by 1 base; unmatched bases: 5. The CDR3 consists of 16 residues. Here the CDR3 DNA reads TGCGCCAGCAGCCCTAGCGGGGGGGTGCTTTCCTACGAGCAGTACTTC. Encoded protein: CASSPSGGVLSYEQYF.

The genes are TRBV5-1 and TRBJ1-1; TRBD1 might be the D (6 bases). The CDR3 covers 15 residues. Trimming stripped 1 base from V and 5 bases from J, with 15 bases between. Germline V gives CDR1 SGHRS, CDR2 YFSETQ. CDR3 in amino acids: CASSLYNREKTEAFF. In nucleotides, the CDR3 is TGCGCCAGCAGCTTGTATAACAGGGAGAAGACTGAAGCTTTCTTT.

V is TRBV19 and J is TRBJ2-7; 7 bases are a match to TRBD2. V shed 6 bases, J shed 2 bases, and the junction held 4 bases outside the gene matches. There are 13 residues in the CDR3. Germline CDR1 and CDR2: LNHDA and SQIVND (reference sequence). This chain's CDR3 is CASSFGGTYEQYF. The CDR3 region has the DNA TGTGCCAGTAGCTTCGGGGGGACCTACGAGCAGTACTTC.

The chain carries TRBV4-3 and TRBJ2-5; TRBD2 is a possible D gene (5 bases). Germline CDR1 LGHNA, CDR2 YSLEER. V gave up 4 bases and J gave up 3 bases, with 12 bases separating them. This CDR3 comprises 14 residues. The CDR3 is CASSRERGEETQYF. The CDR3 DNA reads as TGCGCCAGCAGCCGGGAGAGAGGCGAAGAGACCCAGTACTTC.

J is TRBJ1-6 and V is TRBV27; D is perhaps TRBD1 (5 bases). The CDR3 is made up of 16 amino acids. CDR1 MNHEY and CDR2 SMNVEV come from the germline V gene (reference sequence). V was shortened by 6 bases and J by 13 bases, with 25 bases between the two germline ends. Written as DNA, the CDR3 is TGTGCCAGCAGCCCTGGAGACGGGGGAAGATTCGGGCCCCTCCACTTT. It yields the protein CASSPGDGGRFGPLHF.